This T cell receptor (beta chain) was found in a study of cytomegalovirus exposure and HLA in healthy donors. The PCR had 60 Vbeta and 13 Jbeta primers. Clones were read by immunoSEQ multiplex PCR, and TCRdb kept only the in-frame ones, dropping some. The data show just over 95,000 clones, about four fifths seen once. The sample holds a few counts of this clone. The clonotype was recovered from a human donor in good health. Sample: PBMCs.

As DNA, the CDR3 is TGTGCCAGCAGCTTAGCCCTGAGCTCTGGAAACACCATATATTTT. Translation: CASSLALSSGNTIYF. The genes are TRBV7-8 and TRBJ1-3; D ambiguous. The CDR3 covers 15 residues. Trimming took 0 bases from V and 0 from J, leaving 6 bases between them. Germline V gene lookup returns CDR1 SGHVS and CDR2 FQNEAQ.